This TCR beta chain derives from a study of OX40 agonist ivuxolimab in advanced cancers. Whole-study context: Six ivuxolimab dose levels, 0.01 to 10 mg/kg, were given intravenously every 2 weeks. Averaging about 60 years in age, with a range of roughly 20 to 90, the cohort was 82.7% male.

V was trimmed by 3 bases and J by 0 bases, leaving 9 bases between them. In germline, CDR1 is SGDLS, CDR2 YYNGEE. CDR3 size: 15 residues. For this clone: Its antigen remains unidentified.

Libraries were prepared by immunoSEQ multiplex PCR; TCRdb keeps only in-frame clonotypes and omits some of them. Here the sample spans tens of thousands of clones, more than 70% being singletons. Overall study findings and caveats: Compared with CD4+, CD8+ T cells on average had more expanded clones.

The material was CD4+ or CD8+ T cells sorted from blood, obtained in a trial of the OX40 agonist ivuxolimab. J is TRBJ1-4 and V is TRBV9; tentatively, D is TRBD1 (5 bases). This receptor was obtained from an adult with an advanced solid tumor such as melanoma, head and neck, liver or kidney cancer. The CDR3 protein is CASSDGTSTNEKLFF. CDR3 in DNA: TGTGCCAGCAGCGACGGGACTTCAACTAATGAAAAACTGTTTTTT.